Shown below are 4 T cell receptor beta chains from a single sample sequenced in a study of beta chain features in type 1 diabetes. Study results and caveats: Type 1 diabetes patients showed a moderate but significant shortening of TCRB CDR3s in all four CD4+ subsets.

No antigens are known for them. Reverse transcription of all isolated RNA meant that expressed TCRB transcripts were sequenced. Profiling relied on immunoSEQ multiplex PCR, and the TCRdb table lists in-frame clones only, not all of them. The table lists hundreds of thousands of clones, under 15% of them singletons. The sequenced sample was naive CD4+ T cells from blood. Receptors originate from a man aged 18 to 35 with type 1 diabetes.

CDR3 protein: CSVYGLLNTEAFF. The DNA for the CDR3 is TGCAGCGTTTATGGCCTTTTGAACACTGAAGCTTTCTTT. This chain links TRBV29-1 with TRBJ1-1; no definite D call. Trimming pared 5 bases from V and 0 bases from J, leaving 10 bases between. This CDR3 has 13 amino acids. Germline V CDR1 and CDR2: SQVTM, ANQGSEA. The full variable domain, completed using reference TRBV29-1 and TRBJ1-1, is SAVISQKPSRDICQRGTSLTIQCQVDSQVTMMFWYRQQPGQSLTLIATANQGSEATYESGFVIDKFPISRPNLTFSTLTVSNMSPEDSSIYLCSVYGLLNTEAFFGQGTRLTVV.

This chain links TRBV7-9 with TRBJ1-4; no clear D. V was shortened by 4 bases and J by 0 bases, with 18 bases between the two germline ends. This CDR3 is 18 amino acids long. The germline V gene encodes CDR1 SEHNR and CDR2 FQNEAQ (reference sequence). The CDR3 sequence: CASSSPEFRPATNEKLFF. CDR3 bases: TGTGCCAGCAGCTCCCCTGAGTTCAGACCTGCAACTAATGAAAAACTGTTTTTT.

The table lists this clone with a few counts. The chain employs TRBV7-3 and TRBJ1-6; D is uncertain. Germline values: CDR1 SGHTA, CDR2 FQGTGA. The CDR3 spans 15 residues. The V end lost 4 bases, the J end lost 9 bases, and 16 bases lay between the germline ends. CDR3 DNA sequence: TGTGCCAGCAGCTCCATCGGAGAAAAAGGTTCACCCCTCCACTTT. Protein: CASSSIGEKGSPLHF.

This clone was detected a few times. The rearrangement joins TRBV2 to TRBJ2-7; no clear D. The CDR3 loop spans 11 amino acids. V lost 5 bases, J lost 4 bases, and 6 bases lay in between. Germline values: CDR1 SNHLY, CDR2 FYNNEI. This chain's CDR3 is CASSPNYEQYF. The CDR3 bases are TGTGCCAGCAGTCCAAATTACGAGCAGTACTTC.